Below, one TCR beta chain is given with its context. The sample comes from a study of blood T cell repertoires in COVID-19. About the research overall: Both acute and convalescent COVID-19 samples were obtained from the United States, Italy and Spain. T cells, B-cell-depleted T cells, or PBMCs supplied cDNA or gDNA.

Produced via immunoSEQ multiplex PCR; TCRdb's table is partial and in-frame only. The table lists 300,000 or so clones, 75% to 90% of them singletons. The CDR3 covers 15 residues. CDR1 and CDR2 (germline): SGDLS, YYNGEE. V was shortened by 4 bases and J by 7 bases, with 15 bases between the two germline ends. The origin of this receptor is a woman aged 40-49 years with acute or convalescent COVID-19. V usage is TRBV9 and J usage is TRBJ1-6; no clear D. The sample was peripheral blood. CDR3 sequence (DNA): TGTGCCAGCAGCCCGGATATACAGCAAAATTCACCCCTCCACTTT. Translating gives CASSPDIQQNSPLHF.